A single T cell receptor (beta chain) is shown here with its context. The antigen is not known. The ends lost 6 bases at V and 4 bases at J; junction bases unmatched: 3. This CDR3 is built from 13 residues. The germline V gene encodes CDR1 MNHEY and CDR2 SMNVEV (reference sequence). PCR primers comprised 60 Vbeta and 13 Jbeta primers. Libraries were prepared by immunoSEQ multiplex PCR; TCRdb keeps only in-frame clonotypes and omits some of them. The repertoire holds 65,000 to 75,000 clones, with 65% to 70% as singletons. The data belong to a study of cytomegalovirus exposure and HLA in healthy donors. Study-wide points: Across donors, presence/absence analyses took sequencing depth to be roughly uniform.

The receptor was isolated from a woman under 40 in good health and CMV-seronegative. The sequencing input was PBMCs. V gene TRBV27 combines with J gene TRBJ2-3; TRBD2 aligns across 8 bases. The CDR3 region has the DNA TGTGCCAGCAGCGGACTAGCCTCAGATACGCAGTATTTT. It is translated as CASSGLASDTQYF.